One and the same sample provided the 17 T cell receptor beta chains below, sequenced in a study of control samples from healthy donors and cancer patients (dated by TCRdb to 2018 to 2021). The library was built by means of the immunoSEQ multiplex PCR assay. Entries here come from immuneACCESS through TCRdb and include only in-frame sequences with V and J called. Some clones fail to appear in such tables; in the studies checked, an unresolved V gene covers under half of the shortfall, and the cause of the remainder is unknown. The sample table contains 70,000 to 100,000 clones; only one count was recorded for about nine tenths of them. Clones ranked in the top ten supply 17% of the sample. Sequencing was performed on blood. The origin of the receptors is a man aged 45-65 years in good health.

The chain employs TRBV12-3 or TRBV12-4 and TRBJ1-1; TRBD1 agrees at 9 bases. This CDR3 spans 13 amino acids. J lost 4 bases, V lost 5 bases, and 2 bases had no gene match. The CDR3 coding sequence is TGTGCCAGCAGTAAGACAGGGGGCACTGAAGCTTTCTTT. This translates into CASSKTGGTEAFF.

The chain recombines TRBV27 with TRBJ2-7; maybe TRBD1 (6 bases). Per the germline V gene, CDR1 is MNHEY and CDR2 is SMNVEV (reference sequence). Between the trimmed V and J ends, which lost 10 bases and 2 bases, there was a span of 15 bases. The CDR3 is 13 residues long. CDR3 region: CATTRTEPYEQYF. DNA of the CDR3: TGTGCCACCACTAGGACAGAGCCCTACGAGCAGTACTTC.

The chain combines TRBV27 with TRBJ1-5; D is possibly TRBD1 (6 bases). CDR1 and CDR2 (germline): MNHEY, SMNVEV (reference sequence). The CDR3 extends over 15 amino acids. V gave up 6 bases and J gave up 7 bases, with 19 bases separating them. The CDR3 sequence: CASRPSGGASQPQHF. The CDR3 coding sequence is TGTGCCAGCAGGCCCTCGGGGGGCGCAAGCCAGCCCCAGCATTTT.

CDR3 bases: TGTGCCCCTCACAGGGACGAAAAACTGTTTTTT. Amino acid sequence: CAPHRDEKLFF. The chain combines TRBV24-1 with TRBJ1-4, with a weak D call TRBD1 (6 bases). The CDR3 has 11 amino acids. Trimming cost V 12 bases and J 8 bases, with 12 bases left between them. Germline-derived CDR1 and CDR2 are KGHDR and SFDVKD.

This rearrangement joins TRBV7-9 to TRBJ1-5, with D uncertain. The CDR3 contains 14 residues. The germline gives CDR1 SEHNR, CDR2 FQNEAQ (reference sequence). Trimming took 1 base from V and 1 from J, leaving 5 bases between them. CDR3 amino acids: CASSLDGSNQPQHF. In DNA, the CDR3 is TGTGCCAGCAGCTTAGACGGGAGCAATCAGCCCCAGCATTTT.

The chain carries TRBV11-2 and TRBJ2-7; 7 bases line up with TRBD1. CDR3 length: 15 amino acids. Germline V gives CDR1 SGHAT, CDR2 FQNNGV. Losses at the gene ends were 2 bases for V and 4 bases for J; bases not matched to a gene: 8. The CDR3 loop reads CASSLPGTVGYEQYF. As DNA, the CDR3 is TGTGCCAGCAGCTTACCCGGGACAGTTGGTTACGAGCAGTACTTC.

This clone showed up just once. The chain has TRBV5-6 and TRBJ1-4; no clear D gene. The V end lost 4 bases, the J end lost 4 bases, and 11 bases lay between the germline ends. Germline CDR1 and CDR2: SGHDT and YYEEEE. This CDR3 spans 14 amino acids. CDR3 nucleotides: TGTGCCAGCAGCCCCGGACGGGTTAATGAAAAACTGTTTTTT. Translation gives CASSPGRVNEKLFF.

CDR3 protein: CASQRDPTGPDTQYF. The CDR3 DNA sequence: TGTGCCAGCCAGCGTGATCCGACAGGTCCGGATACGCAGTATTTT. This rearrangement joins TRBV6-5 to TRBJ2-3; D possibly corresponds to TRBD1 (6 bases). The V gene's germline CDR1 is MNHEY and CDR2 SVGAGI. CDR3 length equals 15 residues. V was clipped by 8 bases and J by 6 bases, with 21 bases between them.

The chain recombines TRBV19 with TRBJ1-3; 7 nucleotides align to TRBD1. This CDR3 spans 12 amino acids. Germline V gives CDR1 LNHDA, CDR2 SQIVND (reference sequence). Unmatched junction bases numbered 4, after V lost 9 bases and J lost 5 bases. The CDR3 loop is CASGDRRNTIYF. In DNA form, the CDR3 reads TGTGCCAGCGGGGACAGAAGAAACACCATATATTTT.

The chain combines TRBV5-5 with TRBJ2-2; 12 bases agree with TRBD2. This CDR3 region has 15 residues. Germline-derived CDR1 and CDR2 are SGHKS and YYEKEE (reference sequence). Trimming cost V 1 base and J 8 bases; bases outside gene matches: 3. CDR3 sequence (DNA): TGTGCCAGCAGCTTGACGACTAGCGGGGGTGGGGAGCTGTTTTTT. This codes for CASSLTTSGGGELFF.

V is TRBV5-1 and J is TRBJ2-5; D remains ambiguous. The CDR3 has 11 residues. The germline gives CDR1 SGHRS, CDR2 YFSETQ. The V and J ends lost 2 bases and 5 bases respectively, with 4 bases between them. The CDR3 sequence is CASSFAETQYF. CDR3 DNA: TGCGCCAGCAGCTTCGCGGAGACCCAGTACTTC. The full variable domain, in which reference TRBV5-1 and TRBJ2-5 provide the parts outside the CDR3, is KAGVTQTPRYLIKTRGQQVTLSCSPISGHRSVSWYQQTPGQGLQFLFEYFSETQRNKGNFPGRFSGRQFSNSRSEMNVSTLELGDSALYLCASSFAETQYFGPGTRLLVL.

The gene calls are TRBV27 and TRBJ2-7; 10 bases are shared with TRBD2. J lost 3 bases, V lost 5 bases, and 7 bases had no gene match. Germline CDR1 reads MNHEY; CDR2 reads SMNVEV (reference sequence). There are 15 residues in the CDR3. CDR3 region: CASSLERGGYYEQYF. DNA for the CDR3: TGTGCCAGCAGTCTCGAGCGGGGGGGTTACTACGAGCAGTACTTC.

This chain joins TRBV2 and TRBJ1-1; TRBD1 matches at 9 bases. The CDR3 length is 14 residues. Germline CDR1 reads SNHLY; CDR2 reads FYNNEI. V lost 7 bases, J lost 10 bases, and 13 bases stayed unmatched. CDR3 in amino acids: CASKGSDRGSRAFF. CDR3 sequence (DNA): TGTGCCAGCAAAGGTTCGGACAGGGGATCCAGAGCTTTCTTT.

This chain joins TRBV18 and TRBJ2-3; D might be TRBD1 (6 bases). The CDR3 is made up of 15 amino acids. Germline V gene data show CDR1 as KGHSH and CDR2 as LQKENI. V was pared by 3 bases and J by 0 bases, with 10 bases between. The CDR3 spells CASSPRQVSTDTQYF. In DNA form, the CDR3 reads TGTGCCAGCTCACCTCGACAGGTTAGCACAGATACGCAGTATTTT.

The gene calls are TRBV7-2 and TRBJ2-2, with TRBD1 matching over 7 bases. Germline CDR1 reads SGHTA; CDR2 reads FQGNSA. V shed 5 bases, J shed 1 base, and the junction held 4 bases outside the gene matches. The CDR3 is 15 residues long. CDR3 sequence reads: CASSLGQENTGELFF. DNA of the CDR3: TGTGCCAGCAGCCTTGGACAGGAGAACACCGGGGAGCTGTTTTTT.

The table lists this clone with a few counts. The chain carries TRBV5-1 and TRBJ1-5, with unresolved D. Germline CDR1 and CDR2: SGHRS and YFSETQ. V gave up 0 bases and J gave up 2 bases, with 6 bases separating them. This CDR3 is 14 amino acids long. CDR3: CASSLGNGNQPQHF. The CDR3 nucleotides are TGCGCCAGCAGCTTGGGTAATGGCAATCAGCCCCAGCATTTT.

This clone showed up just once. The chain uses TRBV12-5 and TRBJ2-6, with TRBD1 identical over 9 bases. Trimming removed 6 bases from V and 0 bases from J; junction bases left unmatched: 9. The germline V gene has CDR1 LGHNT and CDR2 FRNRAP. CDR3 size: 18 residues. Here the CDR3 reads CASGLGDRVLSGANVLTF. CDR3 nucleotide sequence: TGTGCTAGTGGCCTCGGGGACAGGGTTCTCTCTGGGGCCAACGTCCTGACTTTC.